Listed below are T cell receptor beta chains from one sample, sequenced in a study of T cell responses to AZD1222 COVID-19 vaccine. Clones were sequenced by immunoSEQ multiplex PCR, and TCRdb holds only the in-frame ones, with some missing. The sample holds about 60,000 clones, 86% seen once. The sample was peripheral blood, taken 28 days after the second AZD1222 dose. The receptors were sampled from an adult who received the AZD1222 COVID-19 vaccine. Each CDR3 is given with its conserved first and last residue. D genes are given only for firm matches.

>TRBJ1-2|TRBV7-9|TRBD1
CASSNWTGVGYGYTF
TGTGCCAGCAGCAACTGGACAGGGGTTGGCTATGGCTACACCTTC
>TRBJ1-5|TRBV7-4|-
CASSLLSILDQPQHF
TGTGCCAGCAGCTTATTAAGTATCCTAGATCAGCCCCAGCATTTT
>TRBJ2-1|TRBV19|-
CASSIVANEQFF
TGTGCCAGTAGTATAGTTGCCAATGAGCAGTTCTTC
>TRBJ1-6|TRBV19|-
CASSIGPWNSPLHF
TGTGCCAGTAGTATCGGCCCTTGGAATTCACCCCTCCACTTT
>TRBJ1-2|TRBV27|-
CASTSIADYGYTF
TGTGCCAGCACTTCAATTGCGGACTATGGCTACACCTTC
>TRBJ2-1|TRBV7-9|-
CASSLGPYNEQFF
TGTGCCAGCAGCTTAGGCCCGTACAATGAGCAGTTCTTC
>TRBJ2-4|TRBV10-3|-
CAISESLAKNIQYF
TGTGCCATCAGTGAGTCGCTAGCCAAAAACATTCAGTACTTC
>TRBJ2-3|TRBV27|TRBD1
CASRMTGMNTQYF
TGTGCCAGCCGTATGACAGGGATGAATACGCAGTATTTT
>TRBJ2-7|TRBV19|TRBD1
CASTSQGRYYEQYF
TGTGCCAGTACCTCACAGGGGAGATACTACGAGCAGTACTTC
>TRBJ1-4|TRBV7-2|-
CASSIDNQGDLLFF
TGTGCCAGCAGCATCGACAACCAGGGCGACCTACTGTTTTTT